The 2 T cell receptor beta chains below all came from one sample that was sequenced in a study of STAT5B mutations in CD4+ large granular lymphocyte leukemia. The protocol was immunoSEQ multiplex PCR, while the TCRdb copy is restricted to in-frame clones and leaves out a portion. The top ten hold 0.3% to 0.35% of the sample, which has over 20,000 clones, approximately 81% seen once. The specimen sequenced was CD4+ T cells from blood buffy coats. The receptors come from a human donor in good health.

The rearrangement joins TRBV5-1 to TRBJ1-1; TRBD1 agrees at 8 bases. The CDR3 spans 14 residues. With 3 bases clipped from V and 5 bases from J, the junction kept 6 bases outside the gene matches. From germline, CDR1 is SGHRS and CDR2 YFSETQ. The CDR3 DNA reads TGCGCCAGCAGCTCGGGACAGGCGAATACTGAAGCTTTCTTT. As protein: CASSSGQANTEAFF.

CDR3 in amino acids: CASSLPPAMNTEAFF. The DNA of the CDR3 is TGTGCCAGCAGTTTACCGCCGGCTATGAACACTGAAGCTTTCTTT. This chain connects TRBV28 to TRBJ1-1; D not resolved. V was cut by 2 bases and J by 0 bases, with 10 bases left in between. The CDR3 is made up of 15 amino acids. Germline loops: CDR1 MDHEN, CDR2 SYDVKM.